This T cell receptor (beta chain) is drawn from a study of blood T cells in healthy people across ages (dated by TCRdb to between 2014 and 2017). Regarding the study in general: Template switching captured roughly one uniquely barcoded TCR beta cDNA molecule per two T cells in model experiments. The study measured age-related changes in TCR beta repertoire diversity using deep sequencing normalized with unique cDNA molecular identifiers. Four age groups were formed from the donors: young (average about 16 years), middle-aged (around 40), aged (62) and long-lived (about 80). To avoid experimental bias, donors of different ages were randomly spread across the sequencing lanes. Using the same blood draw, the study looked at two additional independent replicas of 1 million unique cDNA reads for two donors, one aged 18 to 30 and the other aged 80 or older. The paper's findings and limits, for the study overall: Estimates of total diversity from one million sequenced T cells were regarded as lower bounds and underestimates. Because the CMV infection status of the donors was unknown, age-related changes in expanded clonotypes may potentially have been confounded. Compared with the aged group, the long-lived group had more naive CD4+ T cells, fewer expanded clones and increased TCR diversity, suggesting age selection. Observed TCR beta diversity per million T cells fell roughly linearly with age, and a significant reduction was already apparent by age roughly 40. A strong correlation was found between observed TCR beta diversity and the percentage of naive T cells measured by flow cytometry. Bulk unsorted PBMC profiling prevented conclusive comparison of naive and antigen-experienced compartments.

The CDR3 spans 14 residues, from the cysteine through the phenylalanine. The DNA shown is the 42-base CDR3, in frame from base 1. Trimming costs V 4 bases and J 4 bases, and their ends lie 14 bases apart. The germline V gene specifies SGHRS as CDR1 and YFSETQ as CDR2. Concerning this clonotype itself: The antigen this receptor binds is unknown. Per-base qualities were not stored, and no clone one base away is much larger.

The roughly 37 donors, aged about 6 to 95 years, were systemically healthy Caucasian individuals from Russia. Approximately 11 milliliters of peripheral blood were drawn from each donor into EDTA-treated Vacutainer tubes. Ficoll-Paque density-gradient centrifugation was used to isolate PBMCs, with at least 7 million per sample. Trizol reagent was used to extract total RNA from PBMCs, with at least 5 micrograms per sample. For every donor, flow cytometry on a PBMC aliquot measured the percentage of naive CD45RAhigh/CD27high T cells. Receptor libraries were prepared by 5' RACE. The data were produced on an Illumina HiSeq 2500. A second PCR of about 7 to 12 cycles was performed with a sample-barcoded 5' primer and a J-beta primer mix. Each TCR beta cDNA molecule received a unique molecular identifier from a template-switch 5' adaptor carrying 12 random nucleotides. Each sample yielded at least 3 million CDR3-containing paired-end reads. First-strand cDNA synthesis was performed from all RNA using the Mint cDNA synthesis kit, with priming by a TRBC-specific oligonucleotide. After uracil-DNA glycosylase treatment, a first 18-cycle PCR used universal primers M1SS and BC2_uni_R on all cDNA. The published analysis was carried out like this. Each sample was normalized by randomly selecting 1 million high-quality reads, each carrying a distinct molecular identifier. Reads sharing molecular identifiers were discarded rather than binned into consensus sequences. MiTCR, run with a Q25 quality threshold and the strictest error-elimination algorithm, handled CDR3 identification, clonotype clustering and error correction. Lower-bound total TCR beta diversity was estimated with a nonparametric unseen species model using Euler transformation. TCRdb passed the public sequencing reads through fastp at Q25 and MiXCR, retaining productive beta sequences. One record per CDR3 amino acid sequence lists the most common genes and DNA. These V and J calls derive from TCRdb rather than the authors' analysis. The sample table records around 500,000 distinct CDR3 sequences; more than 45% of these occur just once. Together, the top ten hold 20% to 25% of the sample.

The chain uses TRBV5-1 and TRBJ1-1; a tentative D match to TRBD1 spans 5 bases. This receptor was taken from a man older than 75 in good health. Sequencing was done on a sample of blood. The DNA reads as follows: TGCGCCAGCAGCCCGACAGCGGGAACCACTGAAGCTTTCTTT. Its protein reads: CASSPTAGTTEAFF.